This T cell receptor beta chain is from a study of CD8 T cells in Susac syndrome. The multiple sclerosis controls were treatment-naive patients with relapsing-remitting disease that was stable or active. TEMRA cells were FACS-enriched, and CD8+ and CD4+ T cells were isolated negatively. Random hexamers were used to reverse transcribe an amount of about 0.45 to 1 ug RNA. From the immunoSEQ multiplex PCR reads, TCRdb called clonotypes with MiXCR, one entry per CDR3 protein. The sample holds around 180,000 distinct CDR3 sequences; about 95% are singletons and the top ten take around 0.15%. This clonotype was counted a single time. Specimen: CD8+ T cells from PBMCs. This sequence originates from a human donor with multiple sclerosis.

CDR3 amino acids: CASRYNQETQYF. In DNA form, the CDR3 reads TGTGCCAGCAGATACAACCAAGAGACCCAGTACTTC. This chain connects TRBV7-9 to TRBJ2-5; no clear D gene. Trimming took off 6 bases at V and 0 bases at J, with 5 bases between the two ends. This CDR3 has 12 residues. Germline assignment: CDR1 SEHNR and CDR2 FQNEAQ (reference sequence).